The 28 T cell receptor beta chains presented below share a single source sample, sequenced in a study of blood T cell repertoires in COVID-19. The repertoire was sequenced with immunoSEQ multiplex PCR; TCRdb's copy has only in-frame clones and lacks some. The data hold approximately 240,000 clones, with over 80% observed a single time. Sequenced material: PBMCs or T cells enriched from blood (not recorded which). All receptors come from a woman between 18 and 30 years old who had recovered from COVID-19.

This chain uses TRBV5-5 with TRBJ1-4, with 7 bases matching TRBD1. Per germline, CDR1 SGHKS and CDR2 YYEKEE (reference sequence). This CDR3 is built from 15 residues. V shed 2 bases, J shed 4 bases, and the junction held 5 bases outside the gene matches. CDR3 coding DNA: TGTGCCAGCAGCTTTGCAGGACAGGATAATGAAAAACTGTTTTTT. It yields the protein CASSFAGQDNEKLFF.

The chain links TRBV5-1 to TRBJ2-1; D may be TRBD2 (6 bases). Germline values: CDR1 SGHRS, CDR2 YFSETQ. This CDR3 spans 16 amino acids. Trimming left V 2 bases short and J 5 bases short, with 17 bases between. The CDR3 region is CASSFSSGLYNNEQFF. The CDR3 DNA is TGCGCCAGCAGCTTTAGCTCGGGACTGTACAACAATGAGCAGTTCTTC.

J is TRBJ1-1 and V is TRBV5-4, with D possibly TRBD1 on 5 matching bases. Looked up from germline, CDR1 is SGHNT and CDR2 is YYREEE (reference sequence). V shed 0 bases and J shed 1 base, with 10 bases lying between them. This CDR3 is built from 15 residues. The CDR3 here is CASSLATGGNTEAFF. The CDR3 region has the DNA TGTGCCAGCAGCTTGGCGACGGGGGGGAACACTGAAGCTTTCTTT.

The V call is TRBV27, the J call TRBJ2-1; 9 bases are shared with TRBD1. The CDR3 is 13 amino acids. CDR1 and CDR2 (germline): MNHEY, SMNVEV (reference sequence). J lost 10 bases, V lost 5 bases, and 6 bases had no gene match. The CDR3 here is CASSPDRGVEQFF. The CDR3 DNA is TGTGCCAGCAGTCCGGACAGGGGAGTAGAGCAGTTCTTC.

This clone was seen more than once but under ten times. The J gene is TRBJ1-2, the V gene TRBV5-1; no definite D call. The CDR3 runs to 13 residues. V lost 3 bases to trimming and J lost 3 bases, with 9 bases between them. CDR1 is SGHRS, CDR2 YFSETQ, per germline. The CDR3 protein is CASSSTLDYGYTF. The CDR3 bases are TGCGCCAGCAGCTCCACTTTGGACTATGGCTACACCTTC.

The V call is TRBV19, the J call TRBJ2-1, with 12 positions matching TRBD1. V lost 11 bases to trimming and J lost 7 bases; unmatched junction nucleotides: 9. Germline CDR1 is LNHDA and CDR2 is SQIVND (reference sequence). The CDR3 has 14 amino acids. The CDR3 spells CAASGTGGWNEQFF. DNA for the CDR3: TGTGCCGCATCCGGGACAGGGGGCTGGAATGAGCAGTTCTTC.

The chain recombines TRBV3-1 (or the pseudogene TRBV3-2) with TRBJ1-1; TRBD1 agrees at 7 bases. V shed 2 bases, J shed 8 bases, and the junction held 8 bases outside the gene matches. The CDR3 consists of 14 residues. Germline V gene sequence: CDR1 LGHDT, CDR2 YNNKEL (reference sequence). CDR3 nucleotide sequence: TGTGCCAGCAGCCAAAGCAAGGAGGGGGCGGAAGCTTTCTTT. Protein sequence: CASSQSKEGAEAFF.

The chain couples TRBV4-1 to TRBJ2-1, with 7 bases aligning to TRBD2. Trimming took 4 bases from V and 8 from J; bases not matched to a gene: 5. The CDR3 has 13 amino acids. The germline CDR1 and CDR2 sequences are MGHRA and YSYEKL. CDR3 loop: CASSLQGGDEQFF. CDR3 nucleotides: TGCGCCAGCAGCCTCCAGGGAGGGGATGAGCAGTTCTTC.

The chain recombines TRBV19 with TRBJ1-1, with D maybe TRBD1 (5 bases). Per germline, CDR1 LNHDA and CDR2 SQIVND (reference sequence). V lost 5 bases and J 9 bases, leaving 10 bases between the germline ends. The CDR3 loop spans 11 amino acids. The CDR3 DNA sequence: TGTGCCAGTAGTGGGGCGAGCCAAGCTTTCTTT. Translated, it gives CASSGASQAFF.

This rearrangement joins TRBV28 to TRBJ1-5, with 7 bases that match TRBD1. J lost 2 bases, V lost 2 bases, and 6 bases had no gene match. The CDR3 loop spans 16 amino acids. Germline V gene sequence: CDR1 MDHEN, CDR2 SYDVKM. The CDR3 is CASSLGGQIGNQPQHF. CDR3 in DNA: TGTGCCAGCAGTTTAGGGGGACAGATCGGCAATCAGCCCCAGCATTTT.

This clone was detected a few times. The chain combines TRBV11-2 with TRBJ2-1; perhaps TRBD2 as D (6 bases). Germline CDR1 reads SGHAT; CDR2 reads FQNNGV. Trimming cost V 1 base and J 7 bases, with 11 bases left between them. The CDR3 extends over 14 amino acids. CDR3 protein: CASSLGASVNEQFF. CDR3 DNA: TGTGCCAGCAGCTTAGGAGCTAGCGTGAATGAGCAGTTCTTC.

This chain joins TRBV11-3 and TRBJ1-5; no firm D call. Trimming removed 0 bases from V and 4 bases from J, with 25 bases in between. CDR3 size: 20 residues. The germline gives CDR1 SGHNT, CDR2 YENEEA. In nucleotides, the CDR3 is TGTGCCAGCAGCTTAGAAGCGGAAGGCGAGAGGGTCGTTGAGAATCAGCCCCAGCATTTT. As protein: CASSLEAEGERVVENQPQHF.

V gene TRBV11-2 combines with J gene TRBJ1-2; D not resolved. The germline V gene has CDR1 SGHAT and CDR2 FQNNGV. Trimming shortened V by 5 bases and J by 1 base, and 8 bases separated the two germline ends. The CDR3 sequence is 13 residues long. The CDR3 loop is CASSPQVNYGYTF. CDR3 DNA: TGTGCCAGCAGCCCTCAGGTTAACTATGGCTACACCTTC.

This clone showed up just once. The chain has TRBV5-4 and TRBJ2-7, with 13 bases that match TRBD2. J gave up 6 bases and V 4 bases, and 7 bases lay outside the gene matches. This CDR3 contains 15 residues. Germline assignment: CDR1 SGHNT and CDR2 YYREEE (reference sequence). The CDR3, as DNA: TGTGCCAGCAGCCAAGGTGGGACTAGCGGGACCGAGCAGTACTTC. Translated, it gives CASSQGGTSGTEQYF.

V gene TRBV6-2 or TRBV6-3 combines with J gene TRBJ1-5; maybe TRBD1 (5 bases). The CDR3 covers 14 residues. CDR1 and CDR2 from the germline V gene are MNHEY and SVGEGT. Trimming stripped 3 bases from V and 7 bases from J, with 13 bases between. The CDR3 spells CASSYGGTHQPQHF. DNA for the CDR3: TGTGCCAGCAGTTATGGAGGGACCCACCAGCCCCAGCATTTT.

This chain uses TRBV6-5 with TRBJ2-7; TRBD1 matches 8 bases. Germline values: CDR1 MNHEY, CDR2 SVGAGI. CDR3 length: 15 amino acids. J was trimmed by 1 base and V by 8 bases; bases with no gene match: 10. CDR3 sequence (DNA): TGTGCCAGCTCCCTTAGGGGGACAGGATCCTACGAGCAGTACTTC. Its translation: CASSLRGTGSYEQYF.

The V call is TRBV11-3, the J call TRBJ2-1; 7 nucleotides match TRBD1. The junction had 8 bases not matched to a gene; V was cut back by 5 bases and J by 7 bases. The CDR3 has 14 amino acids. Germline V gives CDR1 SGHNT, CDR2 YENEEA. CDR3 sequence: CASSPAGGPNEQFF. DNA of the CDR3: TGTGCCAGCAGCCCTGCAGGGGGTCCAAATGAGCAGTTCTTC. The whole variable domain, remainder taken from reference TRBV11-3 and TRBJ2-1, is EAGVVQSPRYKIIEKKQPVAFWCNPISGHNTLYWYLQNLGQGPELLIRYENEEAVDDSQLPKDRFSAERLKGVDSTLKIQPAELGDSAVYLCASSPAGGPNEQFFGPGTRLTVL.

This clone has a handful of counts. The chain has TRBV27 and TRBJ1-2, with TRBD1 as a possible D gene (6 bases). V lost 6 bases and J lost 4, with 12 bases in between. The CDR3 runs to 13 residues. Germline assignment: CDR1 MNHEY and CDR2 SMNVEV (reference sequence). CDR3 bases: TGTGCCAGCAGGCCACAGGGCCGCTATGGCTACACCTTC. Protein sequence: CASRPQGRYGYTF.

The chain recombines TRBV28 with TRBJ1-5; possible D gene TRBD1, 6 bases. This CDR3 contains 15 residues. Trimming removed 7 bases from V and 3 bases from J, with 16 bases in between. CDR1 MDHEN and CDR2 SYDVKM come from the germline V gene. Written as DNA, the CDR3 is TGTGCCAGCATGCCCCAGGGGCAGTACAATCAGCCCCAGCATTTT. This translates into CASMPQGQYNQPQHF.

The chain recombines TRBV7-8 with TRBJ2-3; 9 nucleotides match TRBD1. J gave up 3 bases and V 4 bases, and 5 bases lay outside the gene matches. Germline V gene sequence: CDR1 SGHVS, CDR2 FQNEAQ. This CDR3 spans 15 amino acids. In DNA, the CDR3 is TGTGCCAGCAGCTCGAACAGGGGGCGGACAGATACGCAGTATTTT. It specifies CASSSNRGRTDTQYF.

This clone has just one count. The chain carries TRBV11-3 and TRBJ2-7, with TRBD1 as a possible D gene (5 bases). From germline, CDR1 is SGHNT and CDR2 YENEEA. The CDR3 totals 14 residues. V lost 5 bases to trimming and J lost 2 bases, with 13 bases between them. CDR3 in DNA: TGTGCCAGCAGCCCCCGGACATCGACCTACGAGCAGTACTTC. It is translated as CASSPRTSTYEQYF.

CDR3 residues: CSALQIQAFF. CDR3 nucleotide sequence: TGCAGTGCGCTACAGATCCAAGCTTTCTTT. V and J are TRBV20-1 and TRBJ1-1; no definite D call. In germline, CDR1 is DFQATT, CDR2 SNEGSKA (reference sequence). The CDR3 covers 10 residues. V gave up 6 bases and J gave up 9 bases, with 11 bases separating them.

Regarding this clone: One end of the junction does not line up with germline, which may come from a read error. The chain couples TRBV29-1 to TRBJ1-2; 10 positions agree with TRBD1. CDR3 length: 15 residues. Germline V gives CDR1 SQVTM, CDR2 ANQGSEA. The CDR3 DNA follows: TGCAGCGCTGAAGGGGGGACAGGGGATTTGGGTGGCTACACCTTC. Its protein product is CSAEGGTGDLGGYTF.

This chain joins TRBV7-9 and TRBJ2-3, with a weak D call TRBD2 (5 bases). V was pared by 10 bases and J by 2 bases, with 13 bases between. This CDR3 has 13 amino acids. Looked up from germline, CDR1 is SEHNR and CDR2 is FQNEAQ (reference sequence). This chain's CDR3 is CAIWSGLTDTQYF. CDR3 DNA sequence: TGTGCCATCTGGAGCGGCCTCACAGATACGCAGTATTTT.

The chain joins TRBV5-4 to TRBJ2-5; 7 nucleotides agree with TRBD1. CDR3 length: 15 residues. CDR1 and CDR2 (germline): SGHNT, YYREEE (reference sequence). The V and J ends lost 4 bases and 5 bases, in that order; junction bases with no gene match: 11. The CDR3 DNA follows: TGTGCCAGCAGCCTCACAGCAGGGGGAAGCGAGACCCAGTACTTC. This encodes CASSLTAGGSETQYF. Combining the CDR3 with reference TRBV5-4 and TRBJ2-5 gives the whole variable domain ETGVTQSPTHLIKTRGQQVTLRCSSQSGHNTVSWYQQALGQGPQFIFQYYREEENGRGNFPPRFSGLQFPNYSSELNVNALELDDSALYLCASSLTAGGSETQYFGPGTRLLVL.

The chain recombines TRBV5-1 with TRBJ2-7; perhaps TRBD2 as D (5 bases). The length of the CDR3 is 15 residues. Trimming took 3 bases from V and 3 from J, leaving 16 bases between them. Germline values: CDR1 SGHRS, CDR2 YFSETQ. The CDR3 DNA follows: TGCGCCAGCAGCTGGGGTGGGGAGATAGGCTACGAGCAGTACTTC. Protein sequence: CASSWGGEIGYEQYF.

CDR3 in amino acids: CASKLQVMNTEAFF. CDR3 nucleotide sequence: TGTGCCAGCAAGTTACAGGTCATGAACACTGAAGCTTTCTTT. The chain employs TRBV2 and TRBJ1-1, with D possibly TRBD1 on 5 matching bases. Germline loops: CDR1 SNHLY, CDR2 FYNNEI. This CDR3 contains 14 residues. Deletions cut 7 bases from V and 0 bases from J, with 12 bases between.

The chain carries TRBV27 and TRBJ1-1; D unresolved. Trimming stripped 5 bases from V and 4 bases from J, with 11 bases between. The CDR3 sequence is 13 residues long. Germline V gene data show CDR1 as MNHEY and CDR2 as SMNVEV (reference sequence). The CDR3 is CASSPASSTEAFF. The CDR3 coding sequence is TGTGCCAGCAGTCCCGCCTCGAGCACTGAAGCTTTCTTT.